What follows are 29 T cell receptor beta chains derived from one specimen sequenced in a study of T cells in localized non-small cell lung cancer. Clones were sequenced by immunoSEQ multiplex PCR, and TCRdb holds only the in-frame ones, with some missing. This table holds 25,000 or so clones, roughly 90% found once. The sample was peripheral blood, taken before any cancer treatment. All receptors derive from a female donor of 60 years or more with stage I lung adenocarcinoma.

A single count supports this clone. The chain links TRBV13 to TRBJ1-6, with D unresolved. The CDR3 is made up of 14 amino acids. Per germline, CDR1 PRHDT and CDR2 FYEKMQ (reference sequence). The ends were cut back, 7 bases at V and 4 bases at J, with 11 bases in the middle. The CDR3 loop reads CASTHRVYNSPLHF. CDR3 nucleotide sequence: TGTGCCAGCACCCACAGAGTTTATAATTCACCCCTCCACTTT.

The CDR3 sequence is CASSHTKTSYEQYF. Written as DNA, the CDR3 is TGCGCCAGCAGCCATACTAAGACTTCCTACGAGCAGTACTTC. The rearrangement joins TRBV4-1 to TRBJ2-7; no clear D. Looked up from germline, CDR1 is MGHRA and CDR2 is YSYEKL. The V end lost 3 bases, the J end lost 1 base, and 10 bases lay between the germline ends. The CDR3 is 14 residues long.

The V call is TRBV2, the J call TRBJ1-2, with D perhaps TRBD1 (6 bases). Trimming removed 6 bases from V and 0 bases from J, with 14 bases in between. Germline V CDR1 and CDR2: SNHLY, FYNNEI. The CDR3 has 15 residues. CDR3 in amino acids: CASSPDRAANYGYTF. The CDR3 region has the DNA TGTGCCAGCAGCCCGGACAGAGCTGCTAACTATGGCTACACCTTC. The variable domain in full, completed from reference TRBV2 and TRBJ1-2, reads EPEVTQTPSHQVTQMGQEVILRCVPISNHLYFYWYRQILGQKVEFLVSFYNNEISEKSEIFDDQFSVERPDGSNFTLKIRSTKLEDSAMYFCASSPDRAANYGYTFGSGTRLTVV.

This clone was observed a single time. This sequence joins TRBV5-1 and TRBJ1-1; 8 nucleotides align to TRBD1. Germline lookup yields CDR1 SGHRS and CDR2 YFSETQ. V shed 1 base, J shed 5 bases, and the junction held 1 base outside the gene matches. This CDR3 is 13 amino acids long. The CDR3 is CASSLNRGTEAFF. The CDR3 DNA is TGCGCCAGCAGCTTGAACAGGGGGACTGAAGCTTTCTTT.

CDR3 sequence: CASSPLAAGTEFNQPQHF. The CDR3 DNA reads as TGTGCCAGTAGTCCGCTAGCCGCCGGGACAGAATTCAATCAGCCCCAGCATTTT. V gene TRBV19 combines with J gene TRBJ1-5; TRBD1 agrees at 7 bases. This CDR3 is built from 18 residues. The V segment lost 5 bases and the J segment 3 bases; nucleotides outside the gene matches: 16. Germline CDR1 reads LNHDA; CDR2 reads SQIVND (reference sequence).

The chain is built from TRBV5-8 and TRBJ1-1; D is unclear. CDR3 length: 11 residues. CDR1 is SGHTS, CDR2 YDEGEE, per germline. Trimming shortened V by 1 base and J by 4 bases, and 2 bases separated the two germline ends. The CDR3 DNA reads as TGTGCCAGCAGCTTGACCACTGAAGCTTTCTTT. This translates into CASSLTTEAFF.

V usage is TRBV5-4 and J usage is TRBJ2-5, with 10 bases that match TRBD2. Germline loops: CDR1 SGHNT, CDR2 YYREEE (reference sequence). The CDR3 spans 15 residues. The V gene end was trimmed by 4 bases and the J gene end by 0 bases; junction bases not matched to a gene: 3. In DNA, the CDR3 is TGTGCCAGCAGCCGGACTAGCGGATACCAAGAGACCCAGTACTTC. It codes for CASSRTSGYQETQYF.

The rearrangement links TRBV9 to TRBJ1-1; D is unresolved. V gave up 0 bases and J gave up 0 bases, with 6 bases separating them. The CDR3 is made up of 14 amino acids. Germline V gives CDR1 SGDLS, CDR2 YYNGEE. CDR3 DNA sequence: TGTGCCAGCAGCGTAGAACCGATGAACACTGAAGCTTTCTTT. Protein sequence: CASSVEPMNTEAFF.

This chain connects TRBV5-1 to TRBJ2-7; 9 positions agree with TRBD1. This CDR3 has 15 amino acids. Germline V gene sequence: CDR1 SGHRS, CDR2 YFSETQ. With 4 bases clipped from V and 1 base from J, the junction kept 6 bases outside the gene matches. The CDR3: CASSPAGTGSYEQYF. The CDR3 nucleotides are TGCGCCAGCAGCCCCGCCGGGACAGGGTCCTACGAGCAGTACTTC.

This clone was seen once. The V gene is TRBV2, the J gene TRBJ2-2; TRBD1 matches at 9 bases. Germline CDR1 is SNHLY and CDR2 is FYNNEI. With V trimmed by 3 bases and J by 3 bases, 5 bases remained unmatched. The CDR3 consists of 16 residues. CDR3 sequence reads: CASSDGWTGDTGELFF. The CDR3 DNA reads TGTGCCAGCAGTGATGGGTGGACAGGGGACACCGGGGAGCTGTTTTTT.

The sample holds a few counts of this clone. The gene calls are TRBV2 and TRBJ1-3; possible D gene TRBD1, 5 bases. The CDR3 consists of 16 residues. V lost 3 bases and J 2 bases, leaving 14 bases between the germline ends. Germline V gene sequence: CDR1 SNHLY, CDR2 FYNNEI. The CDR3: CASSESAGWPGNTIYF. Here the CDR3 DNA reads TGTGCCAGCAGTGAGTCGGCAGGGTGGCCTGGAAACACCATATATTTT.

This chain joins TRBV29-1 and TRBJ1-5; possible D gene TRBD1, 6 bases. CDR1 and CDR2 (germline): SQVTM, ANQGSEA. V was pared by 6 bases and J by 7 bases, with 19 bases between. This CDR3 is 14 amino acids long. The CDR3 protein is CSVAPNAQGQPQHF. CDR3 sequence (DNA): TGCAGCGTCGCGCCAAACGCACAGGGCCAGCCCCAGCATTTT.

The V gene is TRBV9, the J gene TRBJ1-5; the match to TRBD1 covers 9 bases. Trimming at V came to 3 bases and at J to 4 bases, leaving 2 bases not matched to a gene. Germline CDR1 is SGDLS and CDR2 is YYNGEE. The CDR3 spans 14 residues. The CDR3 region has the DNA TGTGCCAGCAGCGGTGACAGGGGGAATCAGCCCCAGCATTTT. It is translated as CASSGDRGNQPQHF.

This chain uses TRBV19 with TRBJ1-5; the D gene is possibly TRBD1 (5 bases). The ends were cut back, 5 bases at V and 0 bases at J, with 14 bases in the middle. Germline values: CDR1 LNHDA, CDR2 SQIVND (reference sequence). The CDR3 has 16 amino acids. In DNA form, the CDR3 reads TGTGCCAGTAGTTTCCAGACAGCTTATAGCAATCAGCCCCAGCATTTT. As protein: CASSFQTAYSNQPQHF.

This chain connects TRBV30 to TRBJ2-5, with D perhaps TRBD2 (6 bases). Deletions cut 3 bases from V and 4 bases from J, with 15 bases between. The CDR3 sequence is 14 residues long. CDR1 is GTSNPN, CDR2 SVGIG, per germline (reference sequence). The CDR3, as DNA: TGTGCCTGGAGACTGCCCGGGCGGGGAGAGACCCAGTACTTC. This gives the protein CAWRLPGRGETQYF.

This chain joins TRBV10-3 and TRBJ1-5, with TRBD1 as a possible D gene (6 bases). CDR3 size: 13 residues. Trimming stripped 9 bases from V and 5 bases from J, with 14 bases between. Per the germline V gene, CDR1 is ENHRY and CDR2 is SYGVKD. CDR3 in amino acids: CAITGSLDQPQHF. The CDR3 nucleotides are TGTGCCATAACAGGGAGTCTGGATCAGCCCCAGCATTTT.

The CDR3 bases are TGTGCCAGCAGGAGGACTAGCGGCTCCTACAATGAGCAGTTCTTC. The encoded protein is CASRRTSGSYNEQFF. V is TRBV27 and J is TRBJ2-1, with 10 nucleotides matching TRBD2. V shed 6 bases and J 0 bases; nucleotides not matched to a gene: 2. CDR3 size: 15 residues. Per germline, CDR1 MNHEY and CDR2 SMNVEV (reference sequence).

The chain uses TRBV5-1 and TRBJ2-1, with D possibly being TRBD2 (6 bases). Trimming removed 4 bases from V and 7 bases from J, with 9 bases in between. The CDR3 has 12 residues. CDR1 is SGHRS and CDR2 is YFSETQ in the germline V gene. CDR3 DNA sequence: TGCGCCAGCAGCCCTAGCGTGAATGAGCAGTTCTTC. This sequence encodes CASSPSVNEQFF.

This clone was recorded only once. V is TRBV5-1 and J is TRBJ1-1, with D unclear. This CDR3 is built from 16 residues. Trimming removed 1 base at V and 0 bases at J, with 13 bases between. CDR1 is SGHRS and CDR2 is YFSETQ in the germline V gene. In DNA form, the CDR3 reads TGCGCCAGCAGCTTGTTGGCCGCGGTTATGAACACTGAAGCTTTCTTT. Translating gives CASSLLAAVMNTEAFF. Full variable domain (missing parts from reference TRBV5-1 and TRBJ1-1): KAGVTQTPRYLIKTRGQQVTLSCSPISGHRSVSWYQQTPGQGLQFLFEYFSETQRNKGNFPGRFSGRQFSNSRSEMNVSTLELGDSALYLCASSLLAAVMNTEAFFGQGTRLTVV.

This clone was seen only a few times. The CDR3 is CASSIVQGAGTEAFF. CDR3 DNA: TGCGCCAGCAGCATCGTACAGGGGGCAGGGACTGAAGCTTTCTTT. The V and J genes are TRBV4-1 and TRBJ1-1; TRBD1 matches 9 bases. The J segment lost 5 bases and the V segment lost 5 bases, leaving 9 bases of the junction unmatched. Germline V gives CDR1 MGHRA, CDR2 YSYEKL. This CDR3 region has 15 residues.

The rearrangement joins TRBV6-5 to TRBJ2-1; D might be TRBD2 (7 bases). CDR3 size: 15 residues. V lost 7 bases and J lost 4, with 17 bases in between. From germline, CDR1 is MNHEY and CDR2 SVGAGI. CDR3 nucleotide sequence: TGTGCCAGCACCCCCGGCGGGGGCACTTACAATGAGCAGTTCTTC. This translates into CASTPGGGTYNEQFF.

The chain employs TRBV7-9 and TRBJ2-1, with 8 positions matching TRBD2. Per the germline V gene, CDR1 is SEHNR and CDR2 is FQNEAQ (reference sequence). The CDR3 length is 14 residues. J was trimmed by 9 bases and V by 5 bases; bases with no gene match: 9. Here the CDR3 reads CASSNPGGPSEQFF. CDR3 in DNA: TGTGCCAGCAGCAACCCGGGGGGGCCTAGTGAGCAGTTCTTC.

The chain uses TRBV5-1 and TRBJ2-7, with 7 bases identical to TRBD2. CDR1 is SGHRS and CDR2 is YFSETQ in the germline V gene. The V segment lost 8 bases and the J segment 5 bases; nucleotides outside the gene matches: 13. This CDR3 is 14 amino acids long. In nucleotides, the CDR3 is TGCGCCAGTGCGGTGAGCGGGGCTGTAAACGAGCAGTACTTC. It specifies CASAVSGAVNEQYF.

The chain recombines TRBV5-1 with TRBJ1-3, with TRBD1 matching 10 bases. V dropped 0 bases and J dropped 8; count of bases not matched to a gene: 2. The CDR3 contains 14 residues. Per germline, CDR1 SGHRS and CDR2 YFSETQ. The CDR3: CASSLGQGADTIYF. CDR3 in DNA: TGCGCCAGCAGCTTGGGACAGGGGGCGGACACCATATATTTT.

V usage is TRBV18 and J usage is TRBJ2-3, with 10 bases fitting TRBD2. Per the germline V gene, CDR1 is KGHSH and CDR2 is LQKENI. The junction had 6 bases not matched to a gene; V was cut back by 4 bases and J by 5 bases. The CDR3 covers 15 residues. The CDR3 DNA reads TGTGCCAGCTCACGAAGCGGGGGGGCAATAGATACGCAGTATTTT. This codes for CASSRSGGAIDTQYF.

The rearrangement joins TRBV19 to TRBJ2-3; 8 bases map to TRBD2. The CDR3 contains 17 residues. The germline gives CDR1 LNHDA, CDR2 SQIVND (reference sequence). V shed 4 bases, J shed 3 bases, and the junction held 12 bases outside the gene matches. In DNA, the CDR3 is TGTGCCAGTAGTACCCCCCTGGCGGGGGGCCCTACAGATACGCAGTATTTT. It yields the protein CASSTPLAGGPTDTQYF.

V gene TRBV5-4 combines with J gene TRBJ2-1; tentatively, D is TRBD1 (7 bases). Trimming stripped 0 bases from V and 6 bases from J, with 19 bases between. Germline CDR1 SGHNT, CDR2 YYREEE (reference sequence). The length of the CDR3 is 17 residues. As DNA, the CDR3 is TGTGCCAGCAGCTTGGGGTTGCAGGGGGGTCGTTTCAATGAGCAGTTCTTC. Translated, it gives CASSLGLQGGRFNEQFF.

This rearrangement joins TRBV11-2 to TRBJ2-3; the match to TRBD1 covers 9 bases. CDR3 length: 18 amino acids. Trimming took 3 bases from V and 0 from J; bases not matched to a gene: 10. Per the germline V gene, CDR1 is SGHAT and CDR2 is FQNNGV. CDR3 DNA sequence: TGTGCCAGCAGCTTCGGACAGGGGCGATTAACTAGCACAGATACGCAGTATTTT. It is translated as CASSFGQGRLTSTDTQYF. Full variable domain (rest looked up from reference TRBV11-2 and TRBJ2-3): EAGVAQSPRYKIIEKRQSVAFWCNPISGHATLYWYQQILGQGPKLLIQFQNNGVVDDSQLPKDRFSAERLKGVDSTLKIQPAKLEDSAVYLCASSFGQGRLTSTDTQYFGPGTRLTVL.

The genes are TRBV30 and TRBJ2-7; a weak D match, TRBD1 (6 bases). V lost 2 bases, J lost 4 bases, and 9 bases lay in between. Germline V gene data show CDR1 as GTSNPN and CDR2 as SVGIG (reference sequence). This CDR3 region has 12 residues. CDR3 nucleotide sequence: TGTGCCTGGAGTTGGGGGCTATACGAGCAGTACTTC. It specifies CAWSWGLYEQYF.